This TCR beta chain stems from a study of blood T cell repertoires in COVID-19. Residents of 20 to 25 US areas, aged 18 to 89 years, made up the participants. Assignment of participants to cohorts was predicated upon participant-reported clinical history. Two negative PCRs, clearance, or symptom resolution had been documented for recovered Cohort 3 donors. The CDR3 runs 14 residues. The germline V gene has CDR1 SGHRS and CDR2 YFSETQ. V lost 0 bases and J 1 base, leaving 6 bases between the germline ends. In the source study's methods: From reference gene primer amplification, estimates of nucleated cell counts were derived. Here immunoSEQ multiplex PCR was the method, and the copy in TCRdb shows in-frame clones only, minus some. Clonal size and the V and J genes are those of that table, whereas D and trimming came from the DNA. In the table there are a few hundred thousand clones, approximately 85% of which are singletons.

Details on this clone: Additional DNA sequences in this sample encode the identical CDR3.

J is TRBJ2-3 and V is TRBV5-1; TRBD2 might be the D (5 bases). Specimen: PBMCs or T cells enriched from blood (not recorded which). The source of this sequence is a woman under 40 who had recovered from COVID-19. CDR3 protein: CASSLGGGTDTQYF. The CDR3 DNA sequence: TGCGCCAGCAGCTTGGGGGGAGGCACAGATACGCAGTATTTT. The full variable domain, in which reference TRBV5-1 and TRBJ2-3 provide the parts outside the CDR3, is KAGVTQTPRYLIKTRGQQVTLSCSPISGHRSVSWYQQTPGQGLQFLFEYFSETQRNKGNFPGRFSGRQFSNSRSEMNVSTLELGDSALYLCASSLGGGTDTQYFGPGTRLTVL.